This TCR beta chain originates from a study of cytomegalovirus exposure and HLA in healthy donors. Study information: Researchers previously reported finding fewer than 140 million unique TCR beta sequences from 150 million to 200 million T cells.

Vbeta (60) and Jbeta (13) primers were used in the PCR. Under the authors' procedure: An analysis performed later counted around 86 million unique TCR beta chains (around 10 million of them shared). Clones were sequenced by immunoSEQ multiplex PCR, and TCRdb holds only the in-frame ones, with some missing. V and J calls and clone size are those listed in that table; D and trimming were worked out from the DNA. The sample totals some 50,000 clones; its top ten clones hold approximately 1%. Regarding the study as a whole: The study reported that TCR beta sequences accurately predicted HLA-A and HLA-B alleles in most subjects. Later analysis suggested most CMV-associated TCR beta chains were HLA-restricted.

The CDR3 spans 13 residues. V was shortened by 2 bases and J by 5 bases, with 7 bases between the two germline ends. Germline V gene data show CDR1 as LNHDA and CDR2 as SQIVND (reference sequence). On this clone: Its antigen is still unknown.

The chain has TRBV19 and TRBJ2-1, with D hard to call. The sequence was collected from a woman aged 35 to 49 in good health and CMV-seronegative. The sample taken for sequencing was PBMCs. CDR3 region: CASSINGHNEQFF. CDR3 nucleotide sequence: TGTGCCAGTAGTATAAACGGTCACAATGAGCAGTTCTTC.